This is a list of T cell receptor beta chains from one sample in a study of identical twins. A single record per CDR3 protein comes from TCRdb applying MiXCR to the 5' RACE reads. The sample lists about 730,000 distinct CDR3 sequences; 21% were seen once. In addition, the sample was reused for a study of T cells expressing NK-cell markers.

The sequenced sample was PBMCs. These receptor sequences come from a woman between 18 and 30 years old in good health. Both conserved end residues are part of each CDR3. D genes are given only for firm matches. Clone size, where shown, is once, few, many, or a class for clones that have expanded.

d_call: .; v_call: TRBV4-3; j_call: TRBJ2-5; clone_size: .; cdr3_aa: CASSHGLGGETQYF; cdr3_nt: TGCGCCAGCAGCCATGGACTAGGGGGAGAGACCCAGTACTTC
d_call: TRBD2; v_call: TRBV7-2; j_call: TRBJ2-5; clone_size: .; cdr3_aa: CASTGLAATRTQYF; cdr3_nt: TGTGCCAGCACCGGACTAGCGGCTACGAGGACCCAGTACTTC
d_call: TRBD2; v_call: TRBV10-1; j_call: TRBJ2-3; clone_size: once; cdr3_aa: CASSEYRTSTDTQYF; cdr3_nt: TGCGCCAGCAGTGAGTACCGGACTAGCACCGATACGCAGTATTTT
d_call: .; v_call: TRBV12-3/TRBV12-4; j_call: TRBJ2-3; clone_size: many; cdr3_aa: CASTSGADTQYF; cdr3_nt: TGTGCCAGCACTTCGGGAGCAGATACGCAGTATTTT
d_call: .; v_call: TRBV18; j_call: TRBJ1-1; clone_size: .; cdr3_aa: CASSPNAPQLGTEAFF; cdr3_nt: TGTGCCAGCTCACCCAACGCGCCGCAGTTAGGAACTGAAGCTTTCTTT
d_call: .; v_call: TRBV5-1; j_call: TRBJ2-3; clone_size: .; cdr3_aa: CASSFQLRGNTDTQYF; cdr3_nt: TGCGCCAGCAGCTTCCAACTCAGGGGTAACACAGATACGCAGTATTTT
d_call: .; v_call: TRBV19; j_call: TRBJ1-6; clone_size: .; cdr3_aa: CASSISPGNNSPLHF; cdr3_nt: TGTGCCAGTAGTATCAGTCCAGGGAACAATTCACCCCTCCACTTT
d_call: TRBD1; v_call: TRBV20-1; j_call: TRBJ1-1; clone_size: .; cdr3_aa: CSARDAQGGTEAFF; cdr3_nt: TGCAGTGCTAGAGATGCGCAGGGGGGCACTGAAGCTTTCTTT
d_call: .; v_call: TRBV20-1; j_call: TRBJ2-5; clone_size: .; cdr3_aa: CSARGARETQYF; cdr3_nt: TGCAGTGCTAGAGGAGCAAGAGAGACCCAGTACTTC
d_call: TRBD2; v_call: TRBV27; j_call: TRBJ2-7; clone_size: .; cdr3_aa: CASSFMMGLASHEQYF; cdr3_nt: TGTGCCAGCAGTTTTATGATGGGACTAGCGAGTCACGAGCAGTACTTC
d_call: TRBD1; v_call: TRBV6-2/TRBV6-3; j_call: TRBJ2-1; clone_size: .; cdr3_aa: CASRDRGGYNEQFF; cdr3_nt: TGTGCCAGCAGGGACAGGGGCGGCTACAATGAGCAGTTCTTC
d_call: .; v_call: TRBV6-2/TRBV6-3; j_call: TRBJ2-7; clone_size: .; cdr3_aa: CASSYSSLGEQYF; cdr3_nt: TGTGCCAGCAGTTACTCGAGTCTGGGCGAGCAGTACTTC
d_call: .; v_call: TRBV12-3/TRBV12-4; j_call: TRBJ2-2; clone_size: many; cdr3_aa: CASSPEGNGELFF; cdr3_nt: TGTGCCAGCAGTCCAGAGGGAAACGGGGAGCTGTTTTTT
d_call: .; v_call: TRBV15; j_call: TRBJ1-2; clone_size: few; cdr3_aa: CATSGLWGYTF; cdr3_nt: TGTGCCACCAGCGGCTTGTGGGGCTACACCTTC
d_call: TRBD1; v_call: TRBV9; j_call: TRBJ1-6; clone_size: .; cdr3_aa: CASSVDRGPSPLHF; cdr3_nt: TGTGCCAGCAGCGTAGACAGGGGGCCGTCACCCCTCCACTTT
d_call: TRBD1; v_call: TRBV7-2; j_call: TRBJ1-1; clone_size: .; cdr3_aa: CASGTGQNTEAFF; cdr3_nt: TGTGCCAGCGGGACAGGGCAGAACACTGAAGCTTTCTTT
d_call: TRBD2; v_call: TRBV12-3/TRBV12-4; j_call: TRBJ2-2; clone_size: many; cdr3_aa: CASSLRGGHGGELFF; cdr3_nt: TGTGCCAGCAGTTTACGGGGAGGGCATGGCGGGGAGCTGTTTTTT
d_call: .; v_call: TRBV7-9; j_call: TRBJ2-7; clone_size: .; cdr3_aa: CASSLGVTAVHHEQYF; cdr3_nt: TGTGCCAGCAGCTTAGGGGTTACGGCTGTTCATCACGAGCAGTACTTC
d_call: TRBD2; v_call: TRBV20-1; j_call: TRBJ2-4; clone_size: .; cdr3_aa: CSARHRLAGEKNIQYF; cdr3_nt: TGCAGTGCCCGCCACAGACTAGCGGGGGAAAAAAACATTCAGTACTTC
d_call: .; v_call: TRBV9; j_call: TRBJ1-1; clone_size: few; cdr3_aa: CASSVGRGGMNTEAFF; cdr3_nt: TGTGCCAGCAGCGTAGGCCGGGGAGGGATGAACACTGAAGCTTTCTTT
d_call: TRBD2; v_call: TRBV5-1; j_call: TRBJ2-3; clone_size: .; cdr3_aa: CASSLARDYTDTQYF; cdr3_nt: TGCGCCAGCAGCTTGGCCAGGGACTACACAGATACGCAGTATTTT
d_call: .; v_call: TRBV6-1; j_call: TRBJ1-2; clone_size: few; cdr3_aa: CASSEGFFVEYGYTF; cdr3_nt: TGTGCCAGCAGTGAAGGGTTTTTTGTAGAGTATGGCTACACCTTC
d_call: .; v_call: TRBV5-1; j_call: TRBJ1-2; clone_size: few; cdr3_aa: CASSPASRYGYTF; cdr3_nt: TGCGCCAGCAGCCCGGCCAGTCGCTATGGCTACACCTTC
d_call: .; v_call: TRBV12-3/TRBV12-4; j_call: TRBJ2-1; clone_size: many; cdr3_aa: CASVPQAAAGEQFF; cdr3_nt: TGTGCCAGCGTACCGCAGGCTGCAGCTGGTGAGCAGTTCTTC
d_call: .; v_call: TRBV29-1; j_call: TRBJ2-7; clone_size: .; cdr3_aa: CSVEENRLEQYF; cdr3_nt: TGCAGCGTTGAAGAGAATCGGCTCGAGCAGTACTTC
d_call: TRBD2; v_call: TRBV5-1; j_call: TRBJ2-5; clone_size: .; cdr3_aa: CASSYQAGGLETQYF; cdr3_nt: TGCGCCAGCAGCTACCAAGCGGGGGGTCTAGAGACCCAGTACTTC
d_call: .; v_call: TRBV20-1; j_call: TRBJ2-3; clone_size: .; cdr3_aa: CSAYLRGLTDTQYF; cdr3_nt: TGCAGTGCTTACCTCCGGGGGTTAACAGATACGCAGTATTTT
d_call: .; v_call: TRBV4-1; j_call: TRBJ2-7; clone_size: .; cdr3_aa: CASSQDFEGLYEQYF; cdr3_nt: TGCGCCAGCAGCCAAGACTTCGAGGGACTGTACGAGCAGTACTTC
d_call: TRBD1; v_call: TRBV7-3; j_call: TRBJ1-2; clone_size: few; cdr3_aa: CASSLGQGYDGYTF; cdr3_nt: TGTGCCAGCAGCTTGGGACAGGGATACGATGGCTACACCTTC
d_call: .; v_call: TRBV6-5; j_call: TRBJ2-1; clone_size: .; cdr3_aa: CASSYWGTISYNEQFF; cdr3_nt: TGTGCCAGCAGTTACTGGGGGACAATCTCCTACAATGAGCAGTTCTTC
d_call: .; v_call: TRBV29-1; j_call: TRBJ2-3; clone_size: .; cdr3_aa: CSTGRATLDTQYF; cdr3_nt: TGCAGCACCGGTAGGGCTACCCTGGATACGCAGTATTTT
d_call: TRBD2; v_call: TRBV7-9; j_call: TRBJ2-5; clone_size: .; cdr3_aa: CASRTRWWETQYF; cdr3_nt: TGTGCCAGCCGGACTAGGTGGTGGGAGACCCAGTACTTC
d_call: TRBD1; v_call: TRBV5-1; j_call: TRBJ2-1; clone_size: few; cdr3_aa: CASSFQGVGEQFF; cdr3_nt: TGCGCCAGCAGCTTCCAGGGGGTGGGTGAGCAGTTCTTC
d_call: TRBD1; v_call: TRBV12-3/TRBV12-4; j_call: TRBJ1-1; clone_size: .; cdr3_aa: CASSRQGGHTEAFF; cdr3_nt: TGTGCCAGCAGTCGACAGGGTGGGCACACTGAAGCTTTCTTT
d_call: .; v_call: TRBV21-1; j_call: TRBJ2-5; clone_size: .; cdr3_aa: CASSKQGGYETQYF; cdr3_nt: TGTGCCAGCAGCAAACAGGGGGGTTATGAGACCCAGTACTTC
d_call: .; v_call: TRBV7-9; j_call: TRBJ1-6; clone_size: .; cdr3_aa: CASSLQAENSPLHF; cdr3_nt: TGTGCCAGCAGCTTACAGGCAGAGAATTCACCCCTCCACTTT
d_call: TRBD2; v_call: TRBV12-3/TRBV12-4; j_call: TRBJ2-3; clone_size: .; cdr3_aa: CASSSGLAGGTFGTDTQYF; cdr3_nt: TGTGCCAGCAGTTCGGGACTAGCGGGAGGCACCTTTGGCACAGATACGCAGTATTTT
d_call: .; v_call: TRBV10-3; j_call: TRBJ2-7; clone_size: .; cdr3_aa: CAISEGHRIFYEQYF; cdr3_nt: TGTGCCATCAGTGAAGGCCATCGGATCTTTTACGAGCAGTACTTC
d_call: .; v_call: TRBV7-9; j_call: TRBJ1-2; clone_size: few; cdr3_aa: CASSPHYGYTF; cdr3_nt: TGTGCCAGCAGCCCGCACTATGGCTACACCTTC
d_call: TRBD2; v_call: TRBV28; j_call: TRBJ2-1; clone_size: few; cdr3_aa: CASSFLPAGEYNEQFF; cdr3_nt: TGTGCCAGCAGTTTTCTCCCAGCGGGGGAATACAATGAGCAGTTCTTC
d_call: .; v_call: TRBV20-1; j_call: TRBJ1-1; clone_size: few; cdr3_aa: CRATAGASNTEAFF; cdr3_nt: TGCAGGGCAACCGCTGGGGCCTCGAACACTGAAGCTTTCTTT
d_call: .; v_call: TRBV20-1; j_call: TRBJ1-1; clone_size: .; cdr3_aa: CSASPTLNTEAFF; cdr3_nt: TGCAGTGCTAGTCCTACACTGAACACTGAAGCTTTCTTT